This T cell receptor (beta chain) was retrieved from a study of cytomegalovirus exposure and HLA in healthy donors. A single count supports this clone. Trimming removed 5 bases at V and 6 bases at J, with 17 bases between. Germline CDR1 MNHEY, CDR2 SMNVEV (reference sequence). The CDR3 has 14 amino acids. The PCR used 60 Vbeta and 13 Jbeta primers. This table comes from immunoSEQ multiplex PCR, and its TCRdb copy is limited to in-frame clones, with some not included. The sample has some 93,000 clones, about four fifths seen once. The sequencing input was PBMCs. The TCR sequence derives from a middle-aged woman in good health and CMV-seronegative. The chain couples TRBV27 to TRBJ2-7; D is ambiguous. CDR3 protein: CASSPRVGSGEQYF. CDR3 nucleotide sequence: TGTGCCAGCAGTCCACGCGTCGGTTCGGGCGAGCAGTACTTC.